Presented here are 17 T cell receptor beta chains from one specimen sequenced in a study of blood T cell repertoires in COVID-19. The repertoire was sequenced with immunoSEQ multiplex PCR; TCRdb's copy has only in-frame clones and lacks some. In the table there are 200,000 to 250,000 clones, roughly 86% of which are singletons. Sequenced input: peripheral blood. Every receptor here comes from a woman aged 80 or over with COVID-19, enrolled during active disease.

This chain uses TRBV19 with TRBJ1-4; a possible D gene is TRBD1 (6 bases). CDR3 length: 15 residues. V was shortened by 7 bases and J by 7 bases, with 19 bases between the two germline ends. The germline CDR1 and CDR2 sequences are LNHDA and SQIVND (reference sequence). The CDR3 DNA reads TGTGCCAGTAAGCGGTCTAGGACAGAAGTTGAAAAACTGTTTTTT. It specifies CASKRSRTEVEKLFF.

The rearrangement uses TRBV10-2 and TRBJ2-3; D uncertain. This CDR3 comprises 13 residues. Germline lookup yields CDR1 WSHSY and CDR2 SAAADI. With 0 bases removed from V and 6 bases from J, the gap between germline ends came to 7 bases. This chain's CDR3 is CASSESPRDTQYF. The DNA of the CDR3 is TGCGCCAGCAGTGAGTCACCGAGGGATACGCAGTATTTT.

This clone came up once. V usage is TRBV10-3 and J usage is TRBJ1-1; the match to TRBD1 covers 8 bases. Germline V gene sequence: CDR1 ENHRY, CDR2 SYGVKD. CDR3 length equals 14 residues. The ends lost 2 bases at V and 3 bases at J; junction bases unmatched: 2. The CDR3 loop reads CAISEQGAYTEAFF. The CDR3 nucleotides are TGTGCCATCAGTGAGCAGGGGGCGTACACTGAAGCTTTCTTT.

CDR3 residues: CAISGTSGAGDTQYF. CDR3 sequence (DNA): TGTGCCATCAGTGGGACTAGCGGGGCAGGAGATACGCAGTATTTT. The chain uses TRBV10-3 and TRBJ2-3; 12 bases map to TRBD2. This CDR3 contains 15 residues. J was trimmed by 5 bases and V by 4 bases; bases with no gene match: 4. Per germline, CDR1 ENHRY and CDR2 SYGVKD.

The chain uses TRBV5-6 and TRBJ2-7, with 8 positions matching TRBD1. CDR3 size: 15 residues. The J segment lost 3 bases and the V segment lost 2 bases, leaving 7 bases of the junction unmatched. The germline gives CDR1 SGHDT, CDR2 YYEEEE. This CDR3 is CASSLTGTGDYEQYF. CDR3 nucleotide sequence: TGTGCCAGCAGCTTAACCGGGACAGGCGACTACGAGCAGTACTTC.

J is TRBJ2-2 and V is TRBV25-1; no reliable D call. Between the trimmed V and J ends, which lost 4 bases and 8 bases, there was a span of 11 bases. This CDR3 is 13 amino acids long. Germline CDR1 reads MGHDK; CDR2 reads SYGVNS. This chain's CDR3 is CASSGSVTGELFF. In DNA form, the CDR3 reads TGTGCCAGCAGTGGGAGCGTTACAGGGGAGCTGTTTTTT.

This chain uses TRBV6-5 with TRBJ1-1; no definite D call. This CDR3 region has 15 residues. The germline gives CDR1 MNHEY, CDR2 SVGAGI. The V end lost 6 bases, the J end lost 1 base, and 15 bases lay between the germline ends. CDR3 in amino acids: CASRIPGLTNTEAFF. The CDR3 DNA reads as TGTGCCAGCAGGATTCCAGGACTGACGAACACTGAAGCTTTCTTT.

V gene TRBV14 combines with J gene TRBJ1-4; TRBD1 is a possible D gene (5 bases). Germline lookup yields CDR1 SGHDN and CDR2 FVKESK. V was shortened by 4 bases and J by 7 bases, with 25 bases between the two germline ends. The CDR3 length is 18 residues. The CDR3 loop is CASSPGGVSGAQAEKLFF. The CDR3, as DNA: TGTGCCAGCAGCCCAGGAGGGGTGTCCGGAGCGCAAGCTGAAAAACTGTTTTTT.

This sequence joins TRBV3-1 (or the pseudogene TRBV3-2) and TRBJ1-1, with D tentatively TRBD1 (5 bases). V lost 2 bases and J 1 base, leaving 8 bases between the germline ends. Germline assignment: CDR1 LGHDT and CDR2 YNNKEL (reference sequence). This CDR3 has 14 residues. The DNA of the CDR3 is TGTGCCAGCAGCCAAATCACAGGGAACACTGAAGCTTTCTTT. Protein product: CASSQITGNTEAFF.

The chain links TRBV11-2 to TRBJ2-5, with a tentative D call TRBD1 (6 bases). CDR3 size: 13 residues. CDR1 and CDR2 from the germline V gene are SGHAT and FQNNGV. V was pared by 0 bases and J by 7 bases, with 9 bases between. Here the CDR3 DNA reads TGTGCCAGCAGCTTAGAGACAGGAACGACCCAGTACTTC. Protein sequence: CASSLETGTTQYF.

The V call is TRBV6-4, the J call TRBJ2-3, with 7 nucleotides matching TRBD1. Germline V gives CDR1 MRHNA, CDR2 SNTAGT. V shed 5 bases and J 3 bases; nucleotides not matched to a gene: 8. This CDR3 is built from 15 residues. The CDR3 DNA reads TGTGCCAGCAGTCTTCAGGGGGTTTTGACAGATACGCAGTATTTT. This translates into CASSLQGVLTDTQYF.

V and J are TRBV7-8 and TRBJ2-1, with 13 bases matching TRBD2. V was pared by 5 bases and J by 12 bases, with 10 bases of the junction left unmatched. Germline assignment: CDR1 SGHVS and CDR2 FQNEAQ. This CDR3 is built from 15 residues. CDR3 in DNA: TGTGCCAGCAGCAATAGGACTAGCGGGGGCCCTATGCAGTTCTTC. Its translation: CASSNRTSGGPMQFF.

CDR3 sequence: CATSDLGTGFVDTQYF. Here the CDR3 DNA reads TGTGCCACCAGTGACCTGGGGACAGGGTTTGTAGATACGCAGTATTTT. The genes are TRBV24-1 and TRBJ2-3; TRBD1 aligns across 9 bases. The CDR3 contains 16 residues. Germline V gene sequence: CDR1 KGHDR, CDR2 SFDVKD. The trim removed 4 bases at V and 5 bases at J, leaving 9 bases unmatched.

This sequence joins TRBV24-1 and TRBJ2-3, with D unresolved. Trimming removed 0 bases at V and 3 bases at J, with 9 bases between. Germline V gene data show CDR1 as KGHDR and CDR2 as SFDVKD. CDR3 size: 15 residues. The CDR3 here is CATSDLGSGTDTQYF. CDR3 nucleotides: TGTGCCACCAGTGATTTGGGATCCGGGACAGATACGCAGTATTTT.

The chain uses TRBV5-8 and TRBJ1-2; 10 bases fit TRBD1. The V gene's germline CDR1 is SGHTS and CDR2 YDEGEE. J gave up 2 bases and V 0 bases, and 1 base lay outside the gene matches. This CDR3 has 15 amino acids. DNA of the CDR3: TGTGCCAGCAGCTTGGCGGGACAGGGGAACTATGGCTACACCTTC. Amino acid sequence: CASSLAGQGNYGYTF.

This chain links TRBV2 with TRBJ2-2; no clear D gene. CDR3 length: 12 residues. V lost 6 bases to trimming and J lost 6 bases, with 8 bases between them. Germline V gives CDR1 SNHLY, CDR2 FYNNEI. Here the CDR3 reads CASSGESGELFF. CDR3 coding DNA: TGTGCCAGCAGCGGTGAATCCGGGGAGCTGTTTTTT.

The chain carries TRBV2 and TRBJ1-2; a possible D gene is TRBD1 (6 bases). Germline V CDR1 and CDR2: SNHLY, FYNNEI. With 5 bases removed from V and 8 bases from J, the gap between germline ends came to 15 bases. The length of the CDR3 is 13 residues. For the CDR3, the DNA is TGTGCCAGCAGTAGGGGGGGGAGGGACGGCTACACCTTC. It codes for CASSRGGRDGYTF.